Below are 26 T cell receptor beta chains sequenced from a single sample in a study of shared clonotypes between healthy human individuals (dated by TCRdb to about 2020). Library prep was done by the immunoSEQ multiplex PCR assay. As stored in TCRdb, this immuneACCESS dataset retains in-frame rearrangements with V and J assigned. A fraction of the clones does not appear; measured against another copy, unresolved V genes explain less than half of the discrepancy, and the remainder lacks a known reason. The sample contains 950,000 to 1,300,000 clones, roughly 70% of them found a single time. The ten biggest clones cover over 1.3% of the sample. Specimen: memory CD4+ T cells sorted from blood. The sample's cell subset or site, from its label and the paper: CD45RA-negative fraction. These receptors all come from a man in his late teens or twenties in good health.

The CDR3, as DNA: TGTGCCAGCAGCTTAATGGGGACACCGCCACCTTATAGCAATCAGCCCCAGCATTTT. It specifies CASSLMGTPPPYSNQPQHF. The chain recombines TRBV11-3 with TRBJ1-5, with D tentatively TRBD1 (6 bases). CDR3 length equals 19 residues. Trimming stripped 2 bases from V and 0 bases from J, with 20 bases between. Germline V gene data show CDR1 as SGHNT and CDR2 as YENEEA.

This clone has just one count. The chain carries TRBV11-1 and TRBJ1-1, with TRBD1 identical over 8 bases. CDR3 length: 14 residues. V lost 4 bases to trimming and J lost 4 bases; unmatched junction nucleotides: 5. Germline CDR1 reads SGHAT; CDR2 reads FQDESV (reference sequence). As DNA, the CDR3 is TGTGCCAGCAGCTCCCAGGGGGCGCCCACTGAAGCTTTCTTT. Amino acid sequence: CASSSQGAPTEAFF.

The chain employs TRBV19 and TRBJ2-3, with D possibly matching TRBD1 (6 bases). The CDR3 spans 16 residues. The V gene lost 7 bases and the J gene lost 1 base, with 18 bases spanning the gap. Per germline, CDR1 LNHDA and CDR2 SQIVND (reference sequence). Here the CDR3 DNA reads TGTGCCAGTACCTATGCAGGGGATTTTGGCACAGATACGCAGTATTTT. Protein: CASTYAGDFGTDTQYF. Full variable domain (rest looked up from reference TRBV19 and TRBJ2-3): DGGITQSPKYLFRKEGQNVTLSCEQNLNHDAMYWYRQDPGQGLRLIYYSQIVNDFQKGDIAEGYSVSREKKESFPLTVTSAQKNPTAFYLCASTYAGDFGTDTQYFGPGTRLTVL.

This chain joins TRBV9 and TRBJ1-2, with a tentative D call TRBD1 (5 bases). V was shortened by 7 bases and J by 4 bases, with 20 bases between the two germline ends. There are 15 residues in the CDR3. Germline assignment: CDR1 SGDLS and CDR2 YYNGEE. The CDR3 nucleotides read TGTGCCAGCGGAACAGGACTCTCAGATTTCTATGGCTACACCTTC. This encodes CASGTGLSDFYGYTF.

This chain links TRBV6-1 with TRBJ2-7, with no clear D. The V end lost 2 bases, the J end lost 7 bases, and 9 bases lay between the germline ends. Looked up from germline, CDR1 is MNHNS and CDR2 is SASEGT. The CDR3 runs 12 residues. CDR3 nucleotide sequence: TGTGCCAGCAGTGAATGGGAATGGGAGCAGTACTTC. Protein: CASSEWEWEQYF.

The chain couples TRBV9 to TRBJ2-5; D might be TRBD1 (6 bases). The CDR3 covers 15 residues. Deletions cut 3 bases from V and 4 bases from J, with 16 bases between. Germline-derived CDR1 and CDR2 are SGDLS and YYNGEE. The CDR3: CASSGLTGSRETQYF. The CDR3, as DNA: TGTGCCAGCAGCGGGCTAACAGGGTCCCGAGAGACCCAGTACTTC.

The chain is built from TRBV11-3 and TRBJ2-5, with 7 bases fitting TRBD2. V lost 1 base to trimming and J lost 5 bases; unmatched junction nucleotides: 7. Germline V gives CDR1 SGHNT, CDR2 YENEEA. The CDR3 spans 15 residues. In DNA, the CDR3 is TGTGCCAGCAGCTTAGGGGGGAGGGCGCAGGAGACCCAGTACTTC. This translates into CASSLGGRAQETQYF.

The chain couples TRBV28 to TRBJ2-7; D remains unclear. The CDR3 contains 15 residues. Germline lookup yields CDR1 MDHEN and CDR2 SYDVKM. Trimming removed 6 bases from V and 1 base from J, with 16 bases in between. The CDR3 loop is CASSRGSAGSYEQYF. CDR3 DNA sequence: TGTGCCAGCAGCCGCGGTTCAGCCGGATCCTACGAGCAGTACTTC. Using reference TRBV28 and TRBJ2-7 for the parts outside the CDR3, the full variable domain is DVKVTQSSRYLVKRTGEKVFLECVQDMDHENMFWYRQDPGLGLRLIYFSYDVKMKEKGDIPEGYSVSREKKERFSLILESASTNQTSMYLCASSRGSAGSYEQYFGPGTRLTVT.

This clone was observed a few times. J is TRBJ1-1 and V is TRBV11-2; D may be TRBD1 (5 bases). Trimming cost V 2 bases and J 8 bases, with 12 bases left between them. CDR1 and CDR2 from the germline V gene are SGHAT and FQNNGV. This CDR3 contains 13 residues. For the CDR3, the DNA is TGTGCCAGCAGCTTAAATGCCCGGGGCGAAGCTTTCTTT. It translates to CASSLNARGEAFF.

A remark on this clone: The germline gene is not matched at one end of the junction; a read error may be the cause. The chain recombines TRBV2 with TRBJ2-1, with TRBD2 as a possible D gene (7 bases). The CDR3 length is 14 residues. CDR1 SNHLY and CDR2 FYNNEI come from the germline V gene. In DNA form, the CDR3 reads TGTGCCAGCAGCGAAGGCGGGGGCCTCCATGAGCAGTTCTTC. Translating gives CASSEGGGLHEQFF.

The rearrangement joins TRBV5-1 to TRBJ2-3; TRBD2 matches 7 bases. J lost 4 bases, V lost 3 bases, and 5 bases had no gene match. The CDR3 has 14 residues. Germline V lookup: CDR1 SGHRS, CDR2 YFSETQ. This CDR3 is CASSWMSGADTQYF. CDR3 coding DNA: TGCGCCAGCAGCTGGATGAGCGGGGCAGATACGCAGTATTTT.

This clone was detected once. The chain carries TRBV7-6 and TRBJ2-1, with D perhaps assigned TRBD1 or TRBD2 (6 bases each). The CDR3 runs to 15 residues. V dropped 4 bases and J dropped 4 bases, with 14 bases sitting between them. Looked up from germline, CDR1 is SGHVS and CDR2 is FNYEAQ. For the CDR3, the DNA is TGTGCCAGCAGCTCAAGGGGGACTGGATACAATGAGCAGTTCTTC. Encoded protein: CASSSRGTGYNEQFF.

V and J are TRBV5-1 and TRBJ2-7; TRBD1 agrees at 11 bases. Germline lookup yields CDR1 SGHRS and CDR2 YFSETQ. With 1 base clipped from V and 7 bases from J, the junction kept 7 bases outside the gene matches. The CDR3 has 15 residues. CDR3 sequence: CASSLRGTGGIEQYF. CDR3 coding DNA: TGCGCCAGCAGCTTGCGAGGGACAGGGGGTATAGAGCAGTACTTC. Drawing the rest from reference TRBV5-1 and TRBJ2-7, the complete variable domain is KAGVTQTPRYLIKTRGQQVTLSCSPISGHRSVSWYQQTPGQGLQFLFEYFSETQRNKGNFPGRFSGRQFSNSRSEMNVSTLELGDSALYLCASSLRGTGGIEQYFGPGTRLTVT.

This clone has only a few counts. The chain carries TRBV29-1 and TRBJ1-1; D is perhaps TRBD1 (5 bases). Germline V gives CDR1 SQVTM, CDR2 ANQGSEA. V shed 5 bases and J shed 1 base, with 11 bases lying between them. This CDR3 spans 13 amino acids. The CDR3 reads CSVYGGRNTEAFF. The CDR3 DNA reads as TGCAGCGTTTACGGGGGAAGGAACACTGAAGCTTTCTTT. Full variable domain (rest looked up from reference TRBV29-1 and TRBJ1-1): SAVISQKPSRDICQRGTSLTIQCQVDSQVTMMFWYRQQPGQSLTLIATANQGSEATYESGFVIDKFPISRPNLTFSTLTVSNMSPEDSSIYLCSVYGGRNTEAFFGQGTRLTVV.

The CDR3 reads CASSPGGGWSYNEQFF. CDR3 in DNA: TGTGCCAGCAGTCCAGGCGGGGGGTGGTCCTACAATGAGCAGTTCTTC. The chain combines TRBV6-6 with TRBJ2-1; 8 positions agree with TRBD2. This CDR3 is built from 16 residues. J lost 1 base, V lost 5 bases, and 7 bases had no gene match. Germline assignment: CDR1 MNHNY and CDR2 SVGAGI (reference sequence).

The chain is built from TRBV5-1 and TRBJ1-1; 8 positions match TRBD1. The CDR3 has 14 residues. Germline V lookup: CDR1 SGHRS, CDR2 YFSETQ. With V trimmed by 7 bases and J by 0 bases, 5 bases remained unmatched. The DNA of the CDR3 is TGCGCCAGCTCAGGGGACAGGCTGAACACTGAAGCTTTCTTT. This gives the protein CASSGDRLNTEAFF.

Turning to this clone: This same CDR3 is encoded by further DNA sequences in the sample. The J gene is TRBJ2-3, the V gene TRBV7-3; TRBD2 matches at 9 bases. The V gene end was trimmed by 2 bases and the J gene end by 1 base; junction bases not matched to a gene: 1. The CDR3 loop spans 15 amino acids. CDR1 SGHTA and CDR2 FQGTGA come from the germline V gene. Here the CDR3 reads CASSLASGGTDTQYF. CDR3 DNA: TGTGCCAGCAGCTTAGCTAGCGGGGGCACAGATACGCAGTATTTT.

The gene calls are TRBV7-8 and TRBJ1-1; 8 nucleotides agree with TRBD1. Looked up from germline, CDR1 is SGHVS and CDR2 is FQNEAQ. The CDR3 consists of 14 residues. Trimming removed 5 bases from V and 1 base from J; junction bases left unmatched: 3. The CDR3 spells CASSKDRGNTEAFF. Written as DNA, the CDR3 is TGTGCCAGCAGCAAAGACAGGGGGAACACTGAAGCTTTCTTT.

This sequence joins TRBV7-2 and TRBJ2-1, with D hard to call. The ends were cut back, 1 base at V and 8 bases at J, with 15 bases in the middle. Germline values: CDR1 SGHTA, CDR2 FQGNSA. CDR3 length: 15 residues. The CDR3 reads CASSLEGGSTHEQFF. The CDR3 region has the DNA TGTGCCAGCAGCTTAGAAGGTGGTTCAACTCATGAGCAGTTCTTC. Full variable domain (remainder filled in from reference TRBV7-2 and TRBJ2-1): GAGVSQSPSNKVTEKGKDVELRCDPISGHTALYWYRQSLGQGLEFLIYFQGNSAPDKSGLPSDRFSAERTGGSVSTLTIQRTQQEDSAVYLCASSLEGGSTHEQFFGPGTRLTVL.

Worth noting for this clone: The sample carries other DNA sequences with the same CDR3. The chain recombines TRBV4-1 with TRBJ1-4; no definite D call. The V gene lost 1 base and the J gene lost 2 bases, with 8 bases spanning the gap. Germline CDR1 and CDR2: MGHRA and YSYEKL. This CDR3 is 15 amino acids long. The CDR3 loop is CASSQGRATNEKLFF. Written as DNA, the CDR3 is TGCGCCAGCAGCCAAGGACGGGCTACTAATGAAAAACTGTTTTTT.

The V call is TRBV6-5, the J call TRBJ2-3; D perhaps matches TRBD2 (6 bases). The germline CDR1 and CDR2 sequences are MNHEY and SVGAGI. The ends were cut back, 6 bases at V and 3 bases at J, with 10 bases in the middle. This CDR3 has 13 residues. CDR3 nucleotides: TGTGCCAGCAGGTACCGGGGGACAGATACGCAGTATTTT. Translating it yields CASRYRGTDTQYF.

This clone was detected once. This chain connects TRBV28 to TRBJ1-2; unclear D gene. V shed 4 bases and J shed 6 bases, with 21 bases lying between them. Germline assignment: CDR1 MDHEN and CDR2 SYDVKM. The CDR3 is 16 residues long. Here the CDR3 reads CASSSGGQVRPHGYTF. The CDR3 DNA follows: TGTGCCAGCAGTTCGGGAGGGCAGGTACGACCTCATGGCTACACCTTC.

A note on this clone: A far larger clone is just one base off, so this is likely a read error. The gene calls are TRBV6-5 and TRBJ2-7; D call uncertain. The germline V gene encodes CDR1 MNHEY and CDR2 SVGAGI. V gave up 5 bases and J gave up 3 bases, with 5 bases separating them. CDR3 size: 11 residues. CDR3 sequence: CASSEIYEQYF. CDR3 DNA: TGTGCCAGCAGTGAAATCTACGAGCAGTACTTC.

V gene TRBV19 combines with J gene TRBJ2-1; the D is unclear. This CDR3 comprises 13 residues. Per germline, CDR1 LNHDA and CDR2 SQIVND (reference sequence). Trimming took 6 bases from V and 5 from J, leaving 11 bases between them. Written as DNA, the CDR3 is TGTGCCAGTAGCCGCGGAAGGAACAATGAGCAGTTCTTC. The encoded protein is CASSRGRNNEQFF. The full variable domain, completed using reference TRBV19 and TRBJ2-1, is DGGITQSPKYLFRKEGQNVTLSCEQNLNHDAMYWYRQDPGQGLRLIYYSQIVNDFQKGDIAEGYSVSREKKESFPLTVTSAQKNPTAFYLCASSRGRNNEQFFGPGTRLTVL.

The CDR3 DNA is TGTGCCAGCGCCCCGACAGGCTACTCTGGGGCCAACGTCCTGACTTTC. Its protein is CASAPTGYSGANVLTF. The gene calls are TRBV7-3 and TRBJ2-6, with a tentative D call TRBD1 (6 bases). The CDR3 contains 16 residues. Germline CDR1 and CDR2: SGHTA and FQGTGA. V lost 8 bases, J lost 0 bases, and 14 bases lay in between.

As to this clone: Possible read error: a much larger clone is one base away. The same CDR3 is also encoded by other DNA sequences in this sample. The chain uses TRBV5-1 and TRBJ2-5, with D possibly matching TRBD2 (6 bases). The CDR3 contains 13 residues. Between the trimmed V and J ends, which lost 0 bases and 5 bases, there was a span of 8 bases. The V gene's germline CDR1 is SGHRS and CDR2 YFSETQ. CDR3 protein: CASSLEGRETQYF. The CDR3 DNA is TGCGCCAGCAGCTTGGAGGGGAGGGAGACCCAGTACTTC.